The source of this TCR beta chain is a study of blood T cell repertoires in COVID-19. For the study at large: The origin of the acute and convalescent COVID-19 samples was the United States, Italy and Spain. The cDNA or gDNA used as material had been derived from T cells, B-cell-depleted T cells, or PBMCs.

TCRdb keeps only in-frame clones here, not all; method: immunoSEQ multiplex PCR. The profile shows over 250,000 clones, approximately 91% of them singletons. In Seattle, patients joined the study during active infection and were tracked longitudinally. This sequence originates from a person aged 18-30 years with COVID-19, enrolled during active disease. Sequencing was carried out using peripheral blood.

CDR3 amino acids: CATSDSRLGLAETNTGELFF. In nucleotides, the CDR3 is TGTGCCACCAGTGATTCGAGGTTGGGACTAGCGGAAACGAACACCGGGGAGCTGTTTTTT. J is TRBJ2-2 and V is TRBV24-1, with 11 bases aligning to TRBD2. The J segment lost 0 bases and the V segment lost 2 bases, leaving 10 bases of the junction unmatched. Germline V gene sequence: CDR1 KGHDR, CDR2 SFDVKD. This CDR3 has 20 residues.